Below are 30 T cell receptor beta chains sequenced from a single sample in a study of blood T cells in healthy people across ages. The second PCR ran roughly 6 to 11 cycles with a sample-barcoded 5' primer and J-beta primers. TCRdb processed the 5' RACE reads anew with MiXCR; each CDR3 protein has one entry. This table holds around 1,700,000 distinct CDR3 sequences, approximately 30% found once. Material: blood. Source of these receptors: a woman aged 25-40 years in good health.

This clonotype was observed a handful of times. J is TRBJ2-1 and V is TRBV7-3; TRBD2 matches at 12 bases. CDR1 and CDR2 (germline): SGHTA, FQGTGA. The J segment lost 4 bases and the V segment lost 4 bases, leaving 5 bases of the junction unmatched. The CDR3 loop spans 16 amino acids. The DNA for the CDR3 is TGTGCCAGCAGCTGGCGGACTAGCGGGGAATACAATGAGCAGTTCTTC. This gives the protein CASSWRTSGEYNEQFF. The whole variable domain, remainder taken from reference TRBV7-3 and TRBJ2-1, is GAGVSQTPSNKVTEKGKYVELRCDPISGHTALYWYRQSLGQGPEFLIYFQGTGAADDSGLPNDRFFAVRPEGSVSTLKIQRTERGDSAVYLCASSWRTSGEYNEQFFGPGTRLTVL.

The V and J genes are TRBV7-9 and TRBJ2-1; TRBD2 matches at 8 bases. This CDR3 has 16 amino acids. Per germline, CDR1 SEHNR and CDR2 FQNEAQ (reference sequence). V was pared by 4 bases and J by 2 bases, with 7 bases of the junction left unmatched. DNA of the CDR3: TGTGCCAGCAGCTCCCGGACTAGCCAGACCTACAATGAGCAGTTCTTC. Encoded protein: CASSSRTSQTYNEQFF.

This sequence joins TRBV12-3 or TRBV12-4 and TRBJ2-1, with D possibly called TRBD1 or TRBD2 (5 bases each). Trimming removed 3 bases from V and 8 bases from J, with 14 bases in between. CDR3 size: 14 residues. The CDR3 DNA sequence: TGTGCCAGCAGTTTTAGGGAGTGGGGCGATGAGCAGTTCTTC. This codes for CASSFREWGDEQFF.

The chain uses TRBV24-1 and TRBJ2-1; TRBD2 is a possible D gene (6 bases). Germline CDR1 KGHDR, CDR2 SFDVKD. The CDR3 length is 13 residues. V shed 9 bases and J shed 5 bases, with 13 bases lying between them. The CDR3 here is CATSGAPHNEQFF. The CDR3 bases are TGTGCCACCTCGGGAGCGCCCCACAATGAGCAGTTCTTC.

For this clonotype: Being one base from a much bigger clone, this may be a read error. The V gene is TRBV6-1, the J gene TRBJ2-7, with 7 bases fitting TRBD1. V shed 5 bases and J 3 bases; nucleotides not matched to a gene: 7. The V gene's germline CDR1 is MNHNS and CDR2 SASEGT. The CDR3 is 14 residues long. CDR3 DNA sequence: TGTGCCAGCAGTTGCCGGGACAGCGACTACGAGCAGTACTTC. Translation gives CASSCRDSDYEQYF.

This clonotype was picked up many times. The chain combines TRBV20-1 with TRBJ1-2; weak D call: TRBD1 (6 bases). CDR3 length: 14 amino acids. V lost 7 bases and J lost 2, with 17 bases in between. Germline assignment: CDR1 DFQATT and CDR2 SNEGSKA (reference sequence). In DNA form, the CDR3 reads TGCAGTGTAGGGGGGGATGGGAGAAACTATGGCTACACCTTC. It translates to CSVGGDGRNYGYTF.

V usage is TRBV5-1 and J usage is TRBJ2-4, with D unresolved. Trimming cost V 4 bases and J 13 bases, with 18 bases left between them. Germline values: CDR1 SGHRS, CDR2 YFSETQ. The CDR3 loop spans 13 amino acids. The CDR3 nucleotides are TGCGCCAGCAGCCTGCTAGTTCGAGGAGAGCAGTACTTC. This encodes CASSLLVRGEQYF.

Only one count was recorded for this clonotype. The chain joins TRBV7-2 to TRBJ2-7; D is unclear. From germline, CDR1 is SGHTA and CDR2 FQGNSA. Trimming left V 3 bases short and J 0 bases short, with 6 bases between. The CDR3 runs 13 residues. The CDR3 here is CASSFGGSYEQYV. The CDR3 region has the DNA TGTGCCAGCAGCTTTGGTGGCTCCTACGAGCAGTACGTC.

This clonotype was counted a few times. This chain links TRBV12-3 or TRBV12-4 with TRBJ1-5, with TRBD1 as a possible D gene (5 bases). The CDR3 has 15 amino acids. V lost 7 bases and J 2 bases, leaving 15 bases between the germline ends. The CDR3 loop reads CASIRGGVGNQPQHF. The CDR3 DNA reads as TGTGCCAGCATCCGGGGGGGTGTTGGCAATCAGCCCCAGCATTTT.

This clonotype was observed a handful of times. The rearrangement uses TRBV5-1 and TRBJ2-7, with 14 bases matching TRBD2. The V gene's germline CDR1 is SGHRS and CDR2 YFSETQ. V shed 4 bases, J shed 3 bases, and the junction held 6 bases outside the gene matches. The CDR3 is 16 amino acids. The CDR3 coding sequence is TGCGCCAGCAGCATCCCGGGACTAGCGGGAGTCTACGAGCAGTACTTC. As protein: CASSIPGLAGVYEQYF.

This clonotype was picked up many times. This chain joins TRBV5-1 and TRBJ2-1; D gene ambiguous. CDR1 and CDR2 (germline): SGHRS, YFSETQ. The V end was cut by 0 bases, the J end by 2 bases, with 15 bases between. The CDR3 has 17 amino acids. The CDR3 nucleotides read TGCGCCAGCAGCTTGGCCCCCACAGCCAACGCCTACAATGAGCAGTTCTTC. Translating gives CASSLAPTANAYNEQFF.

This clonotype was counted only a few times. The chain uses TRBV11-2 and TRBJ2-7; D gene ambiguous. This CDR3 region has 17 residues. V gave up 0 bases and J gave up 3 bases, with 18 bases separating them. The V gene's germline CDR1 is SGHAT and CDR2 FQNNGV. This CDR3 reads CASSLDYGAPKNYEQYF. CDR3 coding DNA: TGTGCCAGCAGCTTAGATTATGGTGCTCCCAAAAACTACGAGCAGTACTTC.

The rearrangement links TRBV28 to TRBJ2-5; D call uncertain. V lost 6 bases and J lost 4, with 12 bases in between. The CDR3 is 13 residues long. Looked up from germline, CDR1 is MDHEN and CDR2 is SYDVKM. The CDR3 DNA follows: TGTGCCAGCAGAACAGTCCCCGGAGAGACCCAGTACTTC. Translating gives CASRTVPGETQYF.

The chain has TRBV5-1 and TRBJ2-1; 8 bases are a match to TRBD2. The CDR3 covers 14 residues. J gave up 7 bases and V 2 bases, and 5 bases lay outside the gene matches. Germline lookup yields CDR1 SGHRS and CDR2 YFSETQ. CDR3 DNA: TGCGCCAGCAGCTTTGAACTAGCGGTAAATGAGCAGTTCTTC. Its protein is CASSFELAVNEQFF. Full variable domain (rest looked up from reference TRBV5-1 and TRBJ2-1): KAGVTQTPRYLIKTRGQQVTLSCSPISGHRSVSWYQQTPGQGLQFLFEYFSETQRNKGNFPGRFSGRQFSNSRSEMNVSTLELGDSALYLCASSFELAVNEQFFGPGTRLTVL.

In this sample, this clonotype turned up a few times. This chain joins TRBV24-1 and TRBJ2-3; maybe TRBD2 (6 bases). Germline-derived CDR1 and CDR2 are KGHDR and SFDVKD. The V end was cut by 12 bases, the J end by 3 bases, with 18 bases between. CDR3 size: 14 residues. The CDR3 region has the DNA TGTGCCTCCGACCCTGGGGGGTCAACAGATACGCAGTATTTT. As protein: CASDPGGSTDTQYF.

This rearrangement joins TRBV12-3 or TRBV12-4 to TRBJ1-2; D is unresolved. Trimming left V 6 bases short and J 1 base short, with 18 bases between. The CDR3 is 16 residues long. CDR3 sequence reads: CASSPMGSLLNYGYTF. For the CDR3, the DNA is TGTGCCAGCAGCCCGATGGGGTCGCTCCTTAACTATGGCTACACCTTC.

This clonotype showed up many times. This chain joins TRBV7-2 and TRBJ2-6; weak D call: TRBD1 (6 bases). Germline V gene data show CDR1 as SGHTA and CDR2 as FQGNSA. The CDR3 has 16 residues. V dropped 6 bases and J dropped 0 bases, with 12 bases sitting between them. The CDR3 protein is CASRDRKYSGANVLTF. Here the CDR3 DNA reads TGTGCCAGCAGGGACAGAAAATACTCTGGGGCCAACGTCCTGACTTTC.

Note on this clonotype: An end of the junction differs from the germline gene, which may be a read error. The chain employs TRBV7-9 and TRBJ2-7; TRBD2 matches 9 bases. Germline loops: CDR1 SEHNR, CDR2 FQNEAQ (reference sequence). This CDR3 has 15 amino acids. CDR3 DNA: TGTGCCAGCAGCTTGAGCCTAGCGGGACCCTACGAGCAGCACTTC. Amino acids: CASSLSLAGPYEQHF.

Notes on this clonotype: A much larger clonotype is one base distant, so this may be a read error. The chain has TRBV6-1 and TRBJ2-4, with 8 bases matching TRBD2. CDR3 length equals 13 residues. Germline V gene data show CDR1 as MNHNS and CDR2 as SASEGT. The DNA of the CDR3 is TGTGCTTCGGGGGGGGACTCCTACAATGAGCAGTACTTC. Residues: CASGGDSYNEQYF.

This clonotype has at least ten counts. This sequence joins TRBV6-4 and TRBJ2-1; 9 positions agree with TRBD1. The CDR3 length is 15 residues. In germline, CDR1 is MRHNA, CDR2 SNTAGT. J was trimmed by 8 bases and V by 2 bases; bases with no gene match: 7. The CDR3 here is CASSDPGQGSDEQFF. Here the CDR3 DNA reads TGTGCCAGCAGTGACCCCGGACAGGGGTCCGATGAGCAGTTCTTC.

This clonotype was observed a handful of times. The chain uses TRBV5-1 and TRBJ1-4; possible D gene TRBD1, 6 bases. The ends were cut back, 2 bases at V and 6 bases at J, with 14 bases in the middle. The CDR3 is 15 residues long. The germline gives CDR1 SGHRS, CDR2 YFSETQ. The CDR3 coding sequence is TGCGCCAGCAGCTTCTCCCTACAGGGAGATGAAAAACTGTTTTTT. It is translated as CASSFSLQGDEKLFF.

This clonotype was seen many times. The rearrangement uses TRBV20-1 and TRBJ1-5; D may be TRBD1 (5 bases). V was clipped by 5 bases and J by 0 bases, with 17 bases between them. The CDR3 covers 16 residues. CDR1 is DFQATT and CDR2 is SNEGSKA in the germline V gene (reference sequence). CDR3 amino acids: CSASANRGYSNQPQHF. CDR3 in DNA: TGCAGTGCTTCGGCAAACCGGGGCTATAGCAATCAGCCCCAGCATTTT.

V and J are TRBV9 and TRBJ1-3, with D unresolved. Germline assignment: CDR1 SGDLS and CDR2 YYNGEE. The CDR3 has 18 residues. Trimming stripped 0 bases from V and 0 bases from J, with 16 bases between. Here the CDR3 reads CASSVDPGGPNSGNTIYF. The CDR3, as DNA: TGTGCCAGCAGCGTAGACCCCGGCGGGCCAAACTCTGGAAACACCATATATTTT. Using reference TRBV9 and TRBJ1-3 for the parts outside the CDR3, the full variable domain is DSGVTQTPKHLITATGQRVTLRCSPRSGDLSVYWYQQSLDQGLQFLIQYYNGEERAKGNILERFSAQQFPDLHSELNLSSLELGDSALYFCASSVDPGGPNSGNTIYFGEGSWLTVV.

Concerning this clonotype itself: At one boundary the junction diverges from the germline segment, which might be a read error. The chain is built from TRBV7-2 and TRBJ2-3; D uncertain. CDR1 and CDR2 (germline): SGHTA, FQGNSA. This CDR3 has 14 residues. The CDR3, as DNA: TGTGACAGCAGCTTAGGTGTCCAACAAGATACGCAGTATTTT. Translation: CDSSLGVQQDTQYF. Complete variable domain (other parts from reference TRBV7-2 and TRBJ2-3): GAGVSQSPSNKVTEKGKDVELRCDPISGHTALYWYRQSLGQGLEFLIYFQGNSAPDKSGLPSDRFSAERTGGSVSTLTIQRTQQEDSAVYLCDSSLGVQQDTQYFGPGTRLTVL.

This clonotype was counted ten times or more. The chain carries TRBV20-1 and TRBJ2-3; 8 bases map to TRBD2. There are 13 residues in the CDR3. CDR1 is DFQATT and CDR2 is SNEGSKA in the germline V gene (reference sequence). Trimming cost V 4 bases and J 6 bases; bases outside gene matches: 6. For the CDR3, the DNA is TGCAGTGCTAAGAGCGGGAGCGTGGATACGCAGTATTTT. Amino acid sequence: CSAKSGSVDTQYF.

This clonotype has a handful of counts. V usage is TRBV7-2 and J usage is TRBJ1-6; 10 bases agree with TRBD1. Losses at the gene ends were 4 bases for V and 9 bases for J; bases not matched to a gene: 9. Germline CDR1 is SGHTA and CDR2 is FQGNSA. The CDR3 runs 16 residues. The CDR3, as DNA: TGTGCCAGCAGCTCCCTTGGCGGACAGGGGGGTTCACCCCTCCACTTT. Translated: CASSSLGGQGGSPLHF.

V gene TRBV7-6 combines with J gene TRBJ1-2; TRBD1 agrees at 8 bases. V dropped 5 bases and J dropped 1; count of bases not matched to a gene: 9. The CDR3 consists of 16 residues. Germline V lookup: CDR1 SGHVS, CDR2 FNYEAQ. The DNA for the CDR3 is TGTGCCAGCAGCCCTGGGACAGGCCTAAGTAACTATGGCTACACCTTC. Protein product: CASSPGTGLSNYGYTF.

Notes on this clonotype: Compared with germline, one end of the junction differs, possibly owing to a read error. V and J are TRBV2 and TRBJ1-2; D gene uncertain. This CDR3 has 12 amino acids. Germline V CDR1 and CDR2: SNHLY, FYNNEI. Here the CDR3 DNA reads TGTGCCGGCAGCATGATTAACTATGGCTACACCTTC. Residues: CAGSMINYGYTF.

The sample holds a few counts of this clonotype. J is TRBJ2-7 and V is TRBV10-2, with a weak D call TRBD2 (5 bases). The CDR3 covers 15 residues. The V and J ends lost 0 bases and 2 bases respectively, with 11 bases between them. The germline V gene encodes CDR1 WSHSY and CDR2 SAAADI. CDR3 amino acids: CASSESGAATYEQYF. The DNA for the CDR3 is TGCGCCAGCAGTGAGTCGGGAGCAGCCACCTACGAGCAGTACTTC.

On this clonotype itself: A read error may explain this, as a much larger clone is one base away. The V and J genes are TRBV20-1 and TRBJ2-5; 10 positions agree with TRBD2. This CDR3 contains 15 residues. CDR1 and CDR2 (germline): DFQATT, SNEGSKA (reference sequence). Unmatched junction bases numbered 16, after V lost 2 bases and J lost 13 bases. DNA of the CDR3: TGCAGTGCTAGAAGCACTAGCGGGAAATACTACGAGCGGTACTTC. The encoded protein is CSARSTSGKYYERYF.